This T cell receptor beta chain was obtained from a study of T cell changes during pregnancy in multiple sclerosis (dated by TCRdb to between 2017 and 2020). Broadly, across the study: The study looked at changes in the T cell repertoire across pregnancy in women with multiple sclerosis.

The library was obtained by the immunoSEQ multiplex PCR assay. TCRdb limited this immuneACCESS table to in-frame rearrangements with V and J called. A share of clones is missing; checked studies link under half to unresolved V genes, and the rest is unexplained. For this sample the table gives about 32,000 clones, of which about 88% were detected only once. Jointly, the top ten make up about 10% of the sample. On this clone: Its antigen remains unidentified. The record has no base qualities; no much larger clone is one base away.

Sequenced material: CD8+ T cells from peripheral blood mononuclear cells, taken in the second trimester of pregnancy. This clonotype was sampled from a female donor with multiple sclerosis, enrolled in a pregnancy study.

Read as DNA, the sequence is TGCGCCAGCAGATTGGCGGGTGACACTGAAGCTTTCTTT. Translation gives CASRLAGDTEAFF. The sequence joins TRBV10-2 to TRBJ1-1; too little of a D gene remains to name it. The CDR3, cysteine through phenylalanine, is 13 amino acids long. Only the CDR3 portion is preserved as DNA: 39 bases, with reading frame beginning at the first base. CDR1 is given as WSHSY and CDR2 as SAAADI, both from the germline V gene. V sheds 6 bases and J sheds 3 bases, leaving 11 bases between their ends.